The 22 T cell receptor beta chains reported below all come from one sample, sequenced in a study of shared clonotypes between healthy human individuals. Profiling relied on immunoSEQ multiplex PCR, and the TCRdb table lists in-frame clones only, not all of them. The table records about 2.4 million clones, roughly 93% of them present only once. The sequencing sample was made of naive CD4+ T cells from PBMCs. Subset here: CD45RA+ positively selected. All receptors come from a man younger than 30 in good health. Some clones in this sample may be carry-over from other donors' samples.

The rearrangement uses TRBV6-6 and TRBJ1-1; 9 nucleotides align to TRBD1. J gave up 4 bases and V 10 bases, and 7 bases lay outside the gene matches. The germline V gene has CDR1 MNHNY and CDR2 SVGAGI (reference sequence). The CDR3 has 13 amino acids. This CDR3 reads CANNRGPGTEAFF. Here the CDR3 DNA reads TGTGCCAATAACAGGGGGCCGGGCACTGAAGCTTTCTTT.

CDR3 loop: CASSSGTSIVNIQYF. The CDR3 DNA reads as TGTGCCAGCAGCTCAGGGACTAGCATCGTAAACATTCAGTACTTC. The chain uses TRBV7-2 and TRBJ2-4; the match to TRBD2 covers 9 bases. The CDR3 spans 15 residues. Unmatched junction bases numbered 7, after V lost 4 bases and J lost 6 bases. Per the germline V gene, CDR1 is SGHTA and CDR2 is FQGNSA. Filled out from reference TRBV7-2 and TRBJ2-4, the complete variable domain reads GAGVSQSPSNKVTEKGKDVELRCDPISGHTALYWYRQSLGQGLEFLIYFQGNSAPDKSGLPSDRFSAERTGGSVSTLTIQRTQQEDSAVYLCASSSGTSIVNIQYFGAGTRLSVL.

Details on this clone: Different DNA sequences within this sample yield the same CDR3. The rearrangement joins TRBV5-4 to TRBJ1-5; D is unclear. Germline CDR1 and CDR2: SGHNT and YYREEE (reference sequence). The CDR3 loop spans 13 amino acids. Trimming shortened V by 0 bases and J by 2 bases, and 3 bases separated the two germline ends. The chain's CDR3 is CASSLDGNQPQHF. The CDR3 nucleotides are TGTGCCAGCAGCTTGGATGGCAATCAGCCCCAGCATTTT. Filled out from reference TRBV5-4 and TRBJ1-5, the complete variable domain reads ETGVTQSPTHLIKTRGQQVTLRCSSQSGHNTVSWYQQALGQGPQFIFQYYREEENGRGNFPPRFSGLQFPNYSSELNVNALELDDSALYLCASSLDGNQPQHFGDGTRLSIL.

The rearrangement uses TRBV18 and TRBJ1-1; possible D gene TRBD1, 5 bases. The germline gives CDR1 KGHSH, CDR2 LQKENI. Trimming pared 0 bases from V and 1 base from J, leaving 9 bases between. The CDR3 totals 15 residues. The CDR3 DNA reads TGTGCCAGCTCACCACCGACAGAGCCGAACACTGAAGCTTTCTTT. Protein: CASSPPTEPNTEAFF.

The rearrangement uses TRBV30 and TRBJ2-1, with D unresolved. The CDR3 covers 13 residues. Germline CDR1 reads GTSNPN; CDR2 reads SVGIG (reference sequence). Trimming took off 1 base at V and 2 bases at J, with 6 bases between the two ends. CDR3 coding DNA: TGTGCCTGGAGTGGAAACCCCTACAATGAGCAGTTCTTC. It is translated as CAWSGNPYNEQFF.

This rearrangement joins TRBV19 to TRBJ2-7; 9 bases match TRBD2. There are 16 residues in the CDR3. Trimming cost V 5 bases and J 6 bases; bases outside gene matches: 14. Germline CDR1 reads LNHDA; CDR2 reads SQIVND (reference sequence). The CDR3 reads CASSGVRAGGPSEQYF. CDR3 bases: TGTGCCAGTAGTGGAGTAAGGGCGGGAGGGCCCTCCGAGCAGTACTTC. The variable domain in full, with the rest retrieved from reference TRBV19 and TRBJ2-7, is DGGITQSPKYLFRKEGQNVTLSCEQNLNHDAMYWYRQDPGQGLRLIYYSQIVNDFQKGDIAEGYSVSREKKESFPLTVTSAQKNPTAFYLCASSGVRAGGPSEQYFGPGTRLTVT.

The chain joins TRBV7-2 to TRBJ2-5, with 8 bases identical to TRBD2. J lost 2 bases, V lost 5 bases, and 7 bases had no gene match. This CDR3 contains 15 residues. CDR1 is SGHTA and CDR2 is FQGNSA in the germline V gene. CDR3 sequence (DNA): TGTGCCAGCAGCCCCTATTTAGCGGGACAAGAGACCCAGTACTTC. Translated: CASSPYLAGQETQYF.

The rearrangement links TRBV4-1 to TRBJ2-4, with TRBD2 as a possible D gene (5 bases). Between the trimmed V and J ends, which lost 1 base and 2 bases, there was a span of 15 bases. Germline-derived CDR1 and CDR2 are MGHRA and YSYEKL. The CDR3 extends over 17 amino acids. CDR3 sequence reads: CASSQGGGDYPKNIQYF. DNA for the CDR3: TGCGCCAGCAGCCAAGGCGGAGGAGACTACCCCAAAAACATTCAGTACTTC.

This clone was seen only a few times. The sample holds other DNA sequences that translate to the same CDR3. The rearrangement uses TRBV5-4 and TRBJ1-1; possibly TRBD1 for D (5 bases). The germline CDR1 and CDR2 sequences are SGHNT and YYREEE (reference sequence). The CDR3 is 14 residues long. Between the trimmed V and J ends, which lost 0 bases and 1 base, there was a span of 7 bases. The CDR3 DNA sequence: TGTGCCAGCAGCTTGGGACAGAGGAACACTGAAGCTTTCTTT. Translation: CASSLGQRNTEAFF.

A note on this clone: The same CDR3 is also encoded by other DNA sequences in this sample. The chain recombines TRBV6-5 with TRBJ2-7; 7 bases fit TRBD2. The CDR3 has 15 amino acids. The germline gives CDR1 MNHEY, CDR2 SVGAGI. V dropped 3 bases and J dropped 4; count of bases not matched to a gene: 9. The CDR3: CASSYGSSGLYEQYF. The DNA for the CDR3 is TGTGCCAGCAGTTATGGTTCTAGCGGCCTGTACGAGCAGTACTTC.

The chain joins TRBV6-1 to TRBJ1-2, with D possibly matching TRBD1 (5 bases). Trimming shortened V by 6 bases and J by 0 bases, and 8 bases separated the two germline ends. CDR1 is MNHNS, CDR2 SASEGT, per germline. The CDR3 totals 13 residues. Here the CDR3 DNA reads TGTGCCAGCAGAGAGACAGCTAACTATGGCTACACCTTC. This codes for CASRETANYGYTF.

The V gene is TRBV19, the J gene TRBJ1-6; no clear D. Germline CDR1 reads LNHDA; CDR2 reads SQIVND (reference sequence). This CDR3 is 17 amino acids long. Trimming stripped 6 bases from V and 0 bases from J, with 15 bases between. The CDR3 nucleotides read TGTGCCAGTAGCAACGAGCTGGGCAACTCCTATAATTCACCCCTCCACTTT. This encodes CASSNELGNSYNSPLHF.

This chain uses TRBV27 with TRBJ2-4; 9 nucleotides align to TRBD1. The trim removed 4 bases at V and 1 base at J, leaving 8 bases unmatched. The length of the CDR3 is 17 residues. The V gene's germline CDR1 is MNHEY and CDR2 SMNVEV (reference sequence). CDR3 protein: CASSSVQGAVAKNIQYF. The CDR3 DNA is TGTGCCAGCAGTTCAGTACAGGGGGCTGTTGCCAAAAACATTCAGTACTTC.

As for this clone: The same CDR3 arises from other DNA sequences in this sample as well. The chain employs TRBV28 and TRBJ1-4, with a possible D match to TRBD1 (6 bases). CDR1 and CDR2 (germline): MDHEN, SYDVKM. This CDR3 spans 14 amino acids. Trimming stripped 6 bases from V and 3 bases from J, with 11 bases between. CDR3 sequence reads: CASSRGGSNEKLFF. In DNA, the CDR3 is TGTGCCAGCAGCCGAGGGGGTTCTAATGAAAAACTGTTTTTT.

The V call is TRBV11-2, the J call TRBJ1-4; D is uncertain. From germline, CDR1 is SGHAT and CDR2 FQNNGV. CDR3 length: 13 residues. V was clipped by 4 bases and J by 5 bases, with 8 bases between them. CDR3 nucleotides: TGTGCCAGCAGCTCGGCCAGGAATGAAAAACTGTTTTTT. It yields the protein CASSSARNEKLFF.

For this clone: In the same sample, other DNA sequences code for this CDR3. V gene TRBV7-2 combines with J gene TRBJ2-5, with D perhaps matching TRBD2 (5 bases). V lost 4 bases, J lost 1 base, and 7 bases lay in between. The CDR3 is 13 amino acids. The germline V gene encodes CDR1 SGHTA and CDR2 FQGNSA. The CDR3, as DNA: TGTGCCAGCAGCTCCGGGATCCAAGAGACCCAGTACTTC. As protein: CASSSGIQETQYF.

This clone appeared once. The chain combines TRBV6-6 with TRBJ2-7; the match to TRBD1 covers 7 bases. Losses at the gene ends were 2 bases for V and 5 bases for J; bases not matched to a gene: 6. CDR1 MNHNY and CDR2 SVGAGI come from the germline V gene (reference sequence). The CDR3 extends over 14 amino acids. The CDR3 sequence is CASSYRGLFNEQYF. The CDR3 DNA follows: TGTGCCAGCAGTTACAGGGGGCTGTTCAACGAGCAGTACTTC.

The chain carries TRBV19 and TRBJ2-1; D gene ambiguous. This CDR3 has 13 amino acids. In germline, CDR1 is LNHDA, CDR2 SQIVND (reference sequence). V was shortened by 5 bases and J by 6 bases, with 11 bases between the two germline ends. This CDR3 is CASSARARNEQFF. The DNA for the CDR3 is TGTGCCAGTAGTGCTCGTGCCCGCAATGAGCAGTTCTTC.

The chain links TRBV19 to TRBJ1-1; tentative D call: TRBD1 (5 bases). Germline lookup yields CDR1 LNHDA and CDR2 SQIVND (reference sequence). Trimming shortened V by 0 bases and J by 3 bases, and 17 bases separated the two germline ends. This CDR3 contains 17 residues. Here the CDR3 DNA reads TGTGCCAGTAGTATAGATGGTCTCAGGGATGGAGACACTGAAGCTTTCTTT. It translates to CASSIDGLRDGDTEAFF.

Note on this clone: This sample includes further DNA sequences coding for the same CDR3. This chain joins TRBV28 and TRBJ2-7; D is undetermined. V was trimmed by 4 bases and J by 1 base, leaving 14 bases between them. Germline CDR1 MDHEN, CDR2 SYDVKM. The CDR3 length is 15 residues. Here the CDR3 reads CASSSSAVESYEQYF. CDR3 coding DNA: TGTGCCAGCAGTTCCTCGGCAGTCGAGTCCTACGAGCAGTACTTC. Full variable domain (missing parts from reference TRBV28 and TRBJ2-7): DVKVTQSSRYLVKRTGEKVFLECVQDMDHENMFWYRQDPGLGLRLIYFSYDVKMKEKGDIPEGYSVSREKKERFSLILESASTNQTSMYLCASSSSAVESYEQYFGPGTRLTVT.

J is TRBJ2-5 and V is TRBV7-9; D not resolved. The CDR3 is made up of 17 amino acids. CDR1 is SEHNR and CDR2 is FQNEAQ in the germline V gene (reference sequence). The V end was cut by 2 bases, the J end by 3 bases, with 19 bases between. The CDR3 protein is CASSLTWFGRPEETQYF. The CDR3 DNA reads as TGTGCCAGCAGCTTAACGTGGTTTGGCCGGCCGGAAGAGACCCAGTACTTC.

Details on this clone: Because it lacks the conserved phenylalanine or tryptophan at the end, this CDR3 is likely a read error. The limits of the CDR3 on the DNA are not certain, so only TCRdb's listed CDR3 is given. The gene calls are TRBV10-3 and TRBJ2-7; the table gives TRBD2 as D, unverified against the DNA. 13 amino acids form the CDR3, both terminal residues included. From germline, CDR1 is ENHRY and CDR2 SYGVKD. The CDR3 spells CAISEEYASGTLS.